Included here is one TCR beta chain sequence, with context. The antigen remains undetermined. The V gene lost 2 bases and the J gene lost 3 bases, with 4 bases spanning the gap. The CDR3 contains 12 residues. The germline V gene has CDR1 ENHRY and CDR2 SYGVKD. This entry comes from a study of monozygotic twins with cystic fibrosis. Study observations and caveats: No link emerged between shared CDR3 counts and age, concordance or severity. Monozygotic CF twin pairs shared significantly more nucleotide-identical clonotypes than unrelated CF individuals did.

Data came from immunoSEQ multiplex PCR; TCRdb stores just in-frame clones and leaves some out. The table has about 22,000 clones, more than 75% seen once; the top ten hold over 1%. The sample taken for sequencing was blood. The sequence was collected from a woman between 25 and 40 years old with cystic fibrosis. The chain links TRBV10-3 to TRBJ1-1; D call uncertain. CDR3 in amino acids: CAISEGDTEAFF. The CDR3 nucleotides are TGTGCCATCAGTGAGGGTGACACTGAAGCTTTCTTT.